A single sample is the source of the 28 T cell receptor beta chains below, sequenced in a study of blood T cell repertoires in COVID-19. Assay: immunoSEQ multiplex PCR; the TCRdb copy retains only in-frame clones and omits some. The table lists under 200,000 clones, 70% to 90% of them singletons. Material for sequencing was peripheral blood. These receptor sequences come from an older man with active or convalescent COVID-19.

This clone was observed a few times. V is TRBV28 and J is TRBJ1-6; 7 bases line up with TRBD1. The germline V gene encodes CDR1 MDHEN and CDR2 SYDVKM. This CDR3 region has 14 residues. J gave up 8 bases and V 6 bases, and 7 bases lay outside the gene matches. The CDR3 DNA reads TGTGCCAGCAGGAGACAGGGTTGGGATTCACCCCTCCACTTT. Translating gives CASRRQGWDSPLHF. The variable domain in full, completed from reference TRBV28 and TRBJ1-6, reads DVKVTQSSRYLVKRTGEKVFLECVQDMDHENMFWYRQDPGLGLRLIYFSYDVKMKEKGDIPEGYSVSREKKERFSLILESASTNQTSMYLCASRRQGWDSPLHFGNGTRLTVT.

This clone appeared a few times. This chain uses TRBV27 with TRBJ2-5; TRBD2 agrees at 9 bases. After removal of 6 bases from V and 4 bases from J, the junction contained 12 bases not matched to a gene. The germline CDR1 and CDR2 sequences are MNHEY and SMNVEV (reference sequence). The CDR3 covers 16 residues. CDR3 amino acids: CASRPEAGGRGETQYF. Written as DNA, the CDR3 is TGTGCCAGCAGACCAGAGGCGGGAGGGCGGGGAGAGACCCAGTACTTC.

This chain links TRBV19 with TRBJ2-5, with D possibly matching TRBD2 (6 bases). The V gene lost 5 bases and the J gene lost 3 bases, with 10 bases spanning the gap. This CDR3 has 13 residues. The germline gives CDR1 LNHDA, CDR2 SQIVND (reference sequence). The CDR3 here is CASSRGSEETQYF. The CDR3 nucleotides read TGTGCCAGTAGTCGGGGGTCAGAAGAGACCCAGTACTTC.

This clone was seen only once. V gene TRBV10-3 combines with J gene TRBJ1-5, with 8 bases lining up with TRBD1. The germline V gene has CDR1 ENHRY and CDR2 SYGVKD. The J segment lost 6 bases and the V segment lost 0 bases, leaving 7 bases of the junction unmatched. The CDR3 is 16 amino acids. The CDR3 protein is CAISESRQGQGQPQHF. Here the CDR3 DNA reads TGTGCCATCAGTGAGTCGCGACAGGGGCAGGGTCAGCCCCAGCATTTT.

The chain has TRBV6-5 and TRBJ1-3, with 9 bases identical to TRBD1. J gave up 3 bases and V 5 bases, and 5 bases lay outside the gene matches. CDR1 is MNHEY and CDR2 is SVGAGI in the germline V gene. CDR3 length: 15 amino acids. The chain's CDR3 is CASSLQGALGNTIYF. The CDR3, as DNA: TGTGCCAGCAGTCTACAGGGGGCGCTTGGAAACACCATATATTTT.

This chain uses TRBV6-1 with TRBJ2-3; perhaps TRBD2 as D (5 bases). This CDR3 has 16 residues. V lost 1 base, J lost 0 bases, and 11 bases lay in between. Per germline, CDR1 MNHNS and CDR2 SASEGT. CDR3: CASSEGLQSSTDTQYF. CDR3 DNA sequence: TGTGCCAGCAGTGAAGGACTACAAAGTAGCACAGATACGCAGTATTTT.

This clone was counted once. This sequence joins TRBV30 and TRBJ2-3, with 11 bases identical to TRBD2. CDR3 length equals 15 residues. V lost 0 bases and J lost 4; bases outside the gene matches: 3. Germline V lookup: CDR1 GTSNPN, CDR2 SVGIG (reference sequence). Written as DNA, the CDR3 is TGTGCCTGGAGTGTAGTAGCGGGGGGGCCAGATACGCAGTATTTT. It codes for CAWSVVAGGPDTQYF.

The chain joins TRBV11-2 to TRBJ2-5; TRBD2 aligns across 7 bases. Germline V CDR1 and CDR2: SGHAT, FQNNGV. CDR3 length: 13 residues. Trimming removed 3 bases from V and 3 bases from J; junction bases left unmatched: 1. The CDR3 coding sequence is TGTGCCAGCAGCTTCGGACTAGAAGAGACCCAGTACTTC. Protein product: CASSFGLEETQYF.

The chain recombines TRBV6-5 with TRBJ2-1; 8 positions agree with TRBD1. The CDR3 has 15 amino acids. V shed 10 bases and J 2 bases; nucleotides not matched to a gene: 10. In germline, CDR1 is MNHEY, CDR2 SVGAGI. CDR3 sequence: CATRAQGAPYNEQFF. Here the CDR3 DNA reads TGTGCCACACGCGCTCAGGGGGCCCCCTACAATGAGCAGTTCTTC.

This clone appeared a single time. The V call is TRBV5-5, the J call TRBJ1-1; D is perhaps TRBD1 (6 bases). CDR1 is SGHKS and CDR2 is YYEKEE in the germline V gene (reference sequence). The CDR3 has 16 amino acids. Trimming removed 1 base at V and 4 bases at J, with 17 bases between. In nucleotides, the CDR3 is TGTGCCAGCAGCTTGTCGGAGTGGGGGCTCAGCACTGAAGCTTTCTTT. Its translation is CASSLSEWGLSTEAFF. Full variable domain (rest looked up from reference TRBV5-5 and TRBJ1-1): DAGVTQSPTHLIKTRGQQVTLRCSPISGHKSVSWYQQVLGQGPQFIFQYYEKEERGRGNFPDRFSARQFPNYSSELNVNALLLGDSALYLCASSLSEWGLSTEAFFGQGTRLTVV.

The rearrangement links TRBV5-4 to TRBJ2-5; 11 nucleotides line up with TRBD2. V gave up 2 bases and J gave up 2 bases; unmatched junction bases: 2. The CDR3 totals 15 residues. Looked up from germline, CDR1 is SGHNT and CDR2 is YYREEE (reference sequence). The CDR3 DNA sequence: TGTGCCAGCAGCTTTCCTAGCGGGGGGCAAGAGACCCAGTACTTC. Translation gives CASSFPSGGQETQYF.

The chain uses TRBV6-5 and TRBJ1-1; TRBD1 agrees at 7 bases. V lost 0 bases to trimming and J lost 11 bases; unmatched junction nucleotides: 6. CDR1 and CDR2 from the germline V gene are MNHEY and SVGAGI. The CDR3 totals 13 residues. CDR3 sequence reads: CASSYSSRGYAFF. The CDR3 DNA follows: TGTGCCAGCAGTTACTCGAGCAGGGGGTATGCTTTCTTT.

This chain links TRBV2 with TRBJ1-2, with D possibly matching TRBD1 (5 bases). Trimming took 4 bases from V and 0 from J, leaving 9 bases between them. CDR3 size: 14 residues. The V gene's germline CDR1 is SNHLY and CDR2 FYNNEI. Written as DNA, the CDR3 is TGTGCCAGCAGTGTCCTGACAGCTAACTATGGCTACACCTTC. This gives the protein CASSVLTANYGYTF.

In DNA form, the CDR3 reads TGTGCCAGCAGGAGGGACAGCTACGAGCAGTACTTC. Translated: CASRRDSYEQYF. The V gene is TRBV2, the J gene TRBJ2-7; 7 bases agree with TRBD1. The germline V gene has CDR1 SNHLY and CDR2 FYNNEI. The CDR3 runs 12 residues. The J segment lost 3 bases and the V segment lost 6 bases, leaving 2 bases of the junction unmatched.

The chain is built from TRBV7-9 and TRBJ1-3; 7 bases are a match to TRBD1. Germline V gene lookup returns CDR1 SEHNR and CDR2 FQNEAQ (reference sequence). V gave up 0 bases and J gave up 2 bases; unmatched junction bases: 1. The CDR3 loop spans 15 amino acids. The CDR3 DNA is TGTGCCAGCAGCTTAGCAGGGACAGCTGGAAACACCATATATTTT. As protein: CASSLAGTAGNTIYF. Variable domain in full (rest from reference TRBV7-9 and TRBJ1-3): DTGVSQNPRHKITKRGQNVTFRCDPISEHNRLYWYRQTLGQGPEFLTYFQNEAQLEKSRLLSDRFSAERPKGSFSTLEIQRTEQGDSAMYLCASSLAGTAGNTIYFGEGSWLTVV.

Written as DNA, the CDR3 is TGTGCCAGCAGCTTACGTGACAGTTTCTATAATTCACCCCTCCACTTT. The encoded protein is CASSLRDSFYNSPLHF. The chain joins TRBV7-8 to TRBJ1-6; tentative D call: TRBD1 (5 bases). Germline V lookup: CDR1 SGHVS, CDR2 FQNEAQ. This CDR3 region has 16 residues. V gave up 2 bases and J gave up 3 bases, with 11 bases separating them. The entire variable domain, with the rest obtained from reference TRBV7-8 and TRBJ1-6, is as follows: GAGVSQSPRYKVAKRGQDVALRCDPISGHVSLFWYQQALGQGPEFLTYFQNEAQLDKSGLPSDRFFAERPEGSVSTLKIQRTQQEDSAVYLCASSLRDSFYNSPLHFGNGTRLTVT.

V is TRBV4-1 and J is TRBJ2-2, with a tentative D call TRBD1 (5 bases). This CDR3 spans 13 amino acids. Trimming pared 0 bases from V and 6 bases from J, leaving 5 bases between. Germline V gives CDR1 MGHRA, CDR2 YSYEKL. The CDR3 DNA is TGCGCCAGCAGCCAAGACAGGGCCGGGGAGCTGTTTTTT. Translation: CASSQDRAGELFF.

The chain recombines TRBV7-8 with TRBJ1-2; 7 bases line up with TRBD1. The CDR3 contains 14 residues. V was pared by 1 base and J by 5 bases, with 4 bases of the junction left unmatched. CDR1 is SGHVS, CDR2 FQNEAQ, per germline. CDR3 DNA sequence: TGTGCCAGCAGCTTAGGAGGACAGGAATATGGCTACACCTTC. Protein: CASSLGGQEYGYTF.

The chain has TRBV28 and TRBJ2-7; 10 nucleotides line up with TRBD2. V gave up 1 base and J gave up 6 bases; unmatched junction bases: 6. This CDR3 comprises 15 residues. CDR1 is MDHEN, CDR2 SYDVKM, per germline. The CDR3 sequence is CASSLYTSGNPEQYF. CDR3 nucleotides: TGTGCCAGCAGTTTATATACTAGCGGGAACCCCGAGCAGTACTTC.

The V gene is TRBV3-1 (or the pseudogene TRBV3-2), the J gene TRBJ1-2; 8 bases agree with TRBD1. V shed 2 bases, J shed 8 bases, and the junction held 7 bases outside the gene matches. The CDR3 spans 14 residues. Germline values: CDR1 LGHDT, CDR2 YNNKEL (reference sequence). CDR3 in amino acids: CASSQKTGARGYTF. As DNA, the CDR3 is TGTGCCAGCAGCCAAAAGACAGGGGCGCGGGGCTACACCTTC.

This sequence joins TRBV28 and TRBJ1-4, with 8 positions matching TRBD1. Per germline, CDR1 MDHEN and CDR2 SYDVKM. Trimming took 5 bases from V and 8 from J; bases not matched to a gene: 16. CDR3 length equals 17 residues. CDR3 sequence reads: CASSLTRGRMGQEKLFF. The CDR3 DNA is TGTGCCAGCAGTCTAACCAGGGGGCGCATGGGTCAAGAAAAACTGTTTTTT.

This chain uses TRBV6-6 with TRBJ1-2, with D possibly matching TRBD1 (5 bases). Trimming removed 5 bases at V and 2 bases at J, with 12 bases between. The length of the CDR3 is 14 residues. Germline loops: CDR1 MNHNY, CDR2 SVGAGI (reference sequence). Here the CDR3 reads CASSTRADNYGYTF. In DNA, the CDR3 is TGTGCCAGCAGTACCAGGGCCGACAACTATGGCTACACCTTC.

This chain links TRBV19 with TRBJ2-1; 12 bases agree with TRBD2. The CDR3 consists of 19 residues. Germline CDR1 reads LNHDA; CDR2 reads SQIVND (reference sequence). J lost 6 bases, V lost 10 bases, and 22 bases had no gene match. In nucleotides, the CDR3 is TGTGCCACCACCCTATCAGCTCGCGCTCTAGCGGGGGGGCGCAATGAGCAGTTCTTC. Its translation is CATTLSARALAGGRNEQFF. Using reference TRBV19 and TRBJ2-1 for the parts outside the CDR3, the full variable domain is DGGITQSPKYLFRKEGQNVTLSCEQNLNHDAMYWYRQDPGQGLRLIYYSQIVNDFQKGDIAEGYSVSREKKESFPLTVTSAQKNPTAFYLCATTLSARALAGGRNEQFFGPGTRLTVL.

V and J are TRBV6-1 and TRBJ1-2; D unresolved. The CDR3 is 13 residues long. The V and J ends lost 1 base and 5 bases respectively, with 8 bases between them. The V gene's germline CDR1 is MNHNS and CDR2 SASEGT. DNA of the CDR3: TGTGCCAGCAGTGAAGTGAGGGCTTATGGCTACACCTTC. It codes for CASSEVRAYGYTF.

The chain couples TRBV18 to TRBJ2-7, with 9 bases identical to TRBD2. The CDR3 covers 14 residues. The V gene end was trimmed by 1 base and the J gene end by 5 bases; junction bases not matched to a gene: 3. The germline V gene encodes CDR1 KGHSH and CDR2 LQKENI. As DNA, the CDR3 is TGTGCCAGCTCACCACGGCGGGGGGGTGACGAGCAGTACTTC. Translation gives CASSPRRGGDEQYF.

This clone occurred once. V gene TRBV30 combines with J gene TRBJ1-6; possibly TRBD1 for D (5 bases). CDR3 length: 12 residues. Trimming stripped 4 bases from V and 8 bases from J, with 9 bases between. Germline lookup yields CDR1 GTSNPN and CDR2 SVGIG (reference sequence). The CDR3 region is CAWNQGHSPLHF. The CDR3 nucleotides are TGTGCCTGGAATCAGGGTCATTCACCCCTCCACTTT. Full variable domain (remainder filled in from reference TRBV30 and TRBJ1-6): SQTIHQWPATLVQPVGSPLSLECTVEGTSNPNLYWYRQAAGRGLQLLFYSVGIGQISSEVPQNLSASRPQDRQFILSSKKLLLSDSGFYLCAWNQGHSPLHFGNGTRLTVT.

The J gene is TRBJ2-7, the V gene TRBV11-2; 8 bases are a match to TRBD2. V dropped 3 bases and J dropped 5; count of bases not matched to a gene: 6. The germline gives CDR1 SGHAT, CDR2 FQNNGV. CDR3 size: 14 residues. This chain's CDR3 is CASSFSGGADEQYF. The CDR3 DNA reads TGTGCCAGCAGCTTCTCCGGGGGGGCAGACGAGCAGTACTTC.

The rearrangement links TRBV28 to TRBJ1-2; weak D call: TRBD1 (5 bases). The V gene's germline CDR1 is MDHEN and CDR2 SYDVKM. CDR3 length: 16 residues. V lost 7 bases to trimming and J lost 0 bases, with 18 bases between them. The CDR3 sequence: CASTKPGGRANYGYTF. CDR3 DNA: TGTGCCAGCACTAAGCCGGGGGGTCGAGCTAACTATGGCTACACCTTC.